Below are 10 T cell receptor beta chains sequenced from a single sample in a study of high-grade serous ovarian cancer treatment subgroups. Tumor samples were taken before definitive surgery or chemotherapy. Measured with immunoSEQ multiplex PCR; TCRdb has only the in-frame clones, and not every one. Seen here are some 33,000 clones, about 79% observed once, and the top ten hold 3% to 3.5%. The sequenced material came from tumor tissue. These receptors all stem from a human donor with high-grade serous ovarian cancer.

The chain's CDR3 is CAISVGGNTEAFF. In nucleotides, the CDR3 is TGTGCCATCAGTGTGGGGGGGAACACTGAAGCTTTCTTT. This chain uses TRBV10-3 with TRBJ1-1; tentative D call: TRBD1 (5 bases). The CDR3 sequence is 13 residues long. Trimming removed 4 bases from V and 1 base from J, with 7 bases in between. Germline loops: CDR1 ENHRY, CDR2 SYGVKD.

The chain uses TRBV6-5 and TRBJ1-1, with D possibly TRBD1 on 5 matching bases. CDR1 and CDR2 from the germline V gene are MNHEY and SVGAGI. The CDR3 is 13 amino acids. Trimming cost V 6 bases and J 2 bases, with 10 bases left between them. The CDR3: CASSWTSNTEAFF. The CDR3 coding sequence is TGTGCCAGCAGCTGGACATCCAACACTGAAGCTTTCTTT.

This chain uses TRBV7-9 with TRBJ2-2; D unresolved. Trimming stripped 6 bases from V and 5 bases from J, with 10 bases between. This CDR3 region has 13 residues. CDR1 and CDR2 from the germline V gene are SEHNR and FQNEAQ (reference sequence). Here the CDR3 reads CASRRFRTGELFF. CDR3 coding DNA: TGTGCCAGCAGACGGTTCAGGACCGGGGAGCTGTTTTTT.

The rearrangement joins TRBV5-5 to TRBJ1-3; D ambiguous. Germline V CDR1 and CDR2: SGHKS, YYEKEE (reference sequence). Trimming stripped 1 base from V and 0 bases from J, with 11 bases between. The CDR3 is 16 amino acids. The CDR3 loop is CASSLPELASGNTIYF. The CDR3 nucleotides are TGTGCCAGCAGCTTGCCGGAACTTGCCTCTGGAAACACCATATATTTT.

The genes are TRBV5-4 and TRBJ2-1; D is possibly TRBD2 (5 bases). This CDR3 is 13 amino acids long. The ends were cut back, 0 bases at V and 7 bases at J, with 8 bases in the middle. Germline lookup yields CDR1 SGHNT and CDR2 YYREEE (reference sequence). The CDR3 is CASSLGGSNEQFF. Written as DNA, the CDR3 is TGTGCCAGCAGCTTGGGAGGGAGTAATGAGCAGTTCTTC.

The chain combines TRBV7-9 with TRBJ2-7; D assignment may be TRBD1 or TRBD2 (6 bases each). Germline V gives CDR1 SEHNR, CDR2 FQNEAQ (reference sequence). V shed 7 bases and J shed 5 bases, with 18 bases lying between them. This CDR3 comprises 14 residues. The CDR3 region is CASTLLGGADEQYF. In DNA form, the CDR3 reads TGTGCCAGCACCCTATTGGGGGGCGCGGACGAGCAGTACTTC. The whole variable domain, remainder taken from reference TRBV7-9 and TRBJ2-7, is DTGVSQNPRHKITKRGQNVTFRCDPISEHNRLYWYRQTLGQGPEFLTYFQNEAQLEKSRLLSDRFSAERPKGSFSTLEIQRTEQGDSAMYLCASTLLGGADEQYFGPGTRLTVT.

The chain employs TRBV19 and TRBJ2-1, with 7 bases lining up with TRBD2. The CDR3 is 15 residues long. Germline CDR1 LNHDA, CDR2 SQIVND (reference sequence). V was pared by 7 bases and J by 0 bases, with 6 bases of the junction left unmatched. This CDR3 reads CASTQSGASYNEQFF. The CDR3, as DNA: TGTGCCAGTACCCAAAGCGGGGCCTCCTACAATGAGCAGTTCTTC.

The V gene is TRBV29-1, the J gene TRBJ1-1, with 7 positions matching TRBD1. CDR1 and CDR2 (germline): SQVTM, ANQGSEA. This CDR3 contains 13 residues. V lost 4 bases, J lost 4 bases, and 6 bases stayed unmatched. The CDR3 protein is CSVGHRGGTEAFF. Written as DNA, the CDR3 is TGCAGCGTTGGCCACAGGGGCGGCACTGAAGCTTTCTTT.

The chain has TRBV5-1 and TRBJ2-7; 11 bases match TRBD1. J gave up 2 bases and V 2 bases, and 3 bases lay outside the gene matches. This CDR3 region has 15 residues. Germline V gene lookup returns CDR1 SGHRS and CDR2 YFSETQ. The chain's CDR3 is CASSFGDRGTYEQYF. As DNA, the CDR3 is TGCGCCAGCAGCTTCGGGGACAGGGGGACCTACGAGCAGTACTTC.

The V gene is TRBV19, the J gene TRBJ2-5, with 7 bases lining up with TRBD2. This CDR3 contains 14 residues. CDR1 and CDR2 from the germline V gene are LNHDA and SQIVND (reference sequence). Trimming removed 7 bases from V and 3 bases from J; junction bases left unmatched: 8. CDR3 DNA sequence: TGTGCCAGTACGTCTCGAGGGAGGGAAGAGACCCAGTACTTC. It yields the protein CASTSRGREETQYF.